Listed here are 18 T cell receptor beta chains from one sample, sequenced in a study of blood T cell repertoires in COVID-19. Generated by immunoSEQ multiplex PCR, the TCRdb table keeps only in-frame clones and is missing some. The repertoire holds about 74,000 clones, with approximately 91% as singletons. The specimen sequenced was peripheral blood. Source of these receptors: a man between 65 and 85 years old with active or convalescent COVID-19.

The genes are TRBV10-2 and TRBJ2-1, with TRBD2 matching over 12 bases. Germline V gene data show CDR1 as WSHSY and CDR2 as SAAADI. This CDR3 contains 17 residues. V shed 6 bases, J shed 1 base, and the junction held 7 bases outside the gene matches. For the CDR3, the DNA is TGCGCCAGCAGAGGAGGACTAGCGGGAAGATCCTACAATGAGCAGTTCTTC. It translates to CASRGGLAGRSYNEQFF.

This rearrangement joins TRBV5-1 to TRBJ2-1; 10 nucleotides agree with TRBD1. CDR3 length: 14 residues. From germline, CDR1 is SGHRS and CDR2 YFSETQ. The trim removed 4 bases at V and 9 bases at J, leaving 7 bases unmatched. CDR3 nucleotides: TGCGCCAGCAGCGGCCAGACAGGGGGCAGTGAGCAGTTCTTC. As protein: CASSGQTGGSEQFF.

This clone showed up just a few times. The gene calls are TRBV11-2 and TRBJ1-4, with D tentatively TRBD1 (5 bases). The CDR3 totals 12 residues. Germline-derived CDR1 and CDR2 are SGHAT and FQNNGV. The ends were cut back, 1 base at V and 8 bases at J, with 5 bases in the middle. In nucleotides, the CDR3 is TGTGCCAGCAGCTTAGGGACAGAAAAACTGTTTTTT. It specifies CASSLGTEKLFF.

The chain is built from TRBV27 and TRBJ1-1; D is possibly TRBD1 (5 bases). CDR1 and CDR2 (germline): MNHEY, SMNVEV (reference sequence). V was shortened by 3 bases and J by 5 bases, with 13 bases between the two germline ends. The CDR3 is 14 amino acids. The CDR3 nucleotides read TGTGCCAGCAGTTTTGACCCAGGGCGTACTGAAGCTTTCTTT. Its protein product is CASSFDPGRTEAFF.

V gene TRBV18 combines with J gene TRBJ2-3, with 7 bases fitting TRBD2. The germline gives CDR1 KGHSH, CDR2 LQKENI. CDR3 length: 14 residues. The V gene end was trimmed by 5 bases and the J gene end by 1 base; junction bases not matched to a gene: 3. The CDR3 reads CASSSTSGTDTQYF. The CDR3 bases are TGTGCCAGCTCATCAACTAGCGGCACAGATACGCAGTATTTT.

This chain links TRBV27 with TRBJ1-3; a possible D gene is TRBD1 (5 bases). This CDR3 has 15 residues. V was trimmed by 6 bases and J by 0 bases, leaving 12 bases between them. Germline lookup yields CDR1 MNHEY and CDR2 SMNVEV (reference sequence). This CDR3 is CASSGTGISGNTIYF. DNA of the CDR3: TGTGCCAGCAGCGGCACAGGCATCTCTGGAAACACCATATATTTT.

V gene TRBV28 combines with J gene TRBJ2-5; TRBD1 might be the D (6 bases). The CDR3 is 15 amino acids. CDR1 MDHEN and CDR2 SYDVKM come from the germline V gene. V lost 6 bases and J 9 bases, leaving 23 bases between the germline ends. The CDR3 coding sequence is TGTGCCAGCAGCGCATCCATGCAGGGGATCGGGGCCCAGTACTTC. It is translated as CASSASMQGIGAQYF.

This sequence joins TRBV3-1 (or the pseudogene TRBV3-2) and TRBJ2-3; D is unclear. The CDR3 has 13 amino acids. The V and J ends lost 1 base and 2 bases respectively, with 4 bases between them. The germline CDR1 and CDR2 sequences are LGHDT and YNNKEL (reference sequence). This CDR3 reads CASSQGYTDTQYF. CDR3 nucleotides: TGTGCCAGCAGCCAAGGCTACACAGATACGCAGTATTTT.

The chain uses TRBV19 and TRBJ2-1; 12 bases are shared with TRBD2. CDR1 and CDR2 from the germline V gene are LNHDA and SQIVND (reference sequence). The CDR3 loop spans 15 amino acids. Trimming cost V 1 base and J 9 bases; bases outside gene matches: 4. CDR3 DNA sequence: TGTGCCAGTAGTATAGGTCTAGCGGGGGGGCTTGAGCAGTTCTTC. Amino acids: CASSIGLAGGLEQFF.

V and J are TRBV10-1 and TRBJ1-2; D is perhaps TRBD1 (5 bases). The CDR3 length is 13 residues. Trimming left V 2 bases short and J 7 bases short, with 11 bases between. Germline CDR1 is WNHNN and CDR2 is SYGVQD (reference sequence). Here the CDR3 reads CASSESQGGGYTF. The CDR3 DNA reads as TGCGCCAGCAGTGAGAGCCAGGGTGGTGGCTACACCTTC.

The chain has TRBV19 and TRBJ2-3; TRBD2 agrees at 7 bases. This CDR3 is 16 amino acids long. V shed 2 bases and J 4 bases; nucleotides not matched to a gene: 9. CDR1 and CDR2 from the germline V gene are LNHDA and SQIVND (reference sequence). The CDR3 here is CASSIIKRGGPDTQYF. CDR3 sequence (DNA): TGTGCCAGTAGTATAATTAAGCGGGGAGGACCAGATACGCAGTATTTT.

J is TRBJ2-2 and V is TRBV2; TRBD2 matches 9 bases. Germline V CDR1 and CDR2: SNHLY, FYNNEI. V lost 8 bases and J lost 4; bases outside the gene matches: 11. This CDR3 is built from 16 residues. The CDR3 DNA reads as TGTGCCAGCGGGGGAAGCGGGGGGCCCTCCACCGGGGAGCTGTTTTTT. It codes for CASGGSGGPSTGELFF.

This clone was seen only a few times. The genes are TRBV5-1 and TRBJ2-1; 8 nucleotides align to TRBD2. Trimming at V came to 0 bases and at J to 6 bases, leaving 5 bases not matched to a gene. Germline lookup yields CDR1 SGHRS and CDR2 YFSETQ. This CDR3 region has 15 residues. CDR3 nucleotides: TGCGCCAGCAGCTTGGTAGCGGGGTGGGTCAATGAGCAGTTCTTC. Protein sequence: CASSLVAGWVNEQFF.

The J gene is TRBJ1-2, the V gene TRBV5-1, with 8 bases fitting TRBD1. This CDR3 contains 15 residues. Germline CDR1 reads SGHRS; CDR2 reads YFSETQ. V was clipped by 0 bases and J by 8 bases; unmatched bases: 9. In DNA form, the CDR3 reads TGCGCCAGCAGCTTGGGCGACATCAGGGGGCGAGGCTACACCTTC. The encoded protein is CASSLGDIRGRGYTF.

J is TRBJ1-3 and V is TRBV5-8; D not resolved. V was pared by 1 base and J by 0 bases, with 5 bases between. This CDR3 is built from 14 residues. Germline CDR1 SGHTS, CDR2 YDEGEE. The DNA for the CDR3 is TGTGCCAGCAGCTTGAGACTCTCTGGAAACACCATATATTTT. Amino acids: CASSLRLSGNTIYF.

This clone was found once. This chain uses TRBV30 with TRBJ1-5, with 9 bases lining up with TRBD1. The junction had 4 bases not matched to a gene; V was cut back by 1 base and J by 6 bases. This CDR3 has 14 amino acids. Germline CDR1 GTSNPN, CDR2 SVGIG (reference sequence). The CDR3 protein is CAWSGGTGLQPQHF. In DNA form, the CDR3 reads TGTGCCTGGAGTGGTGGGACAGGGCTTCAGCCCCAGCATTTT.

The chain carries TRBV29-1 and TRBJ2-3; D is perhaps TRBD2 (6 bases). V dropped 0 bases and J dropped 4 bases, with 11 bases sitting between them. The CDR3 covers 14 residues. Germline assignment: CDR1 SQVTM and CDR2 ANQGSEA. The CDR3 region is CSVEDRLEADTQYF. In nucleotides, the CDR3 is TGCAGCGTTGAAGATCGACTAGAGGCAGATACGCAGTATTTT.

This chain joins TRBV7-2 and TRBJ1-4; 7 positions agree with TRBD1. Germline-derived CDR1 and CDR2 are SGHTA and FQGNSA. The CDR3 length is 16 residues. V lost 4 bases, J lost 4 bases, and 9 bases stayed unmatched. This CDR3 reads CASSSLPGQSNEKLFF. CDR3 coding DNA: TGTGCCAGCAGCTCTCTACCGGGACAGAGTAATGAAAAACTGTTTTTT.